This TCR beta chain was recovered during a study of T cell clonality in common variable immunodeficiency. Study findings and constraints: Shared TCRbeta clones were fewer between CVID subjects than controls. Fewer deletions and N-nucleotide insertions were reportedly seen in common variable immunodeficiency TCR beta sequences.

This clone was seen ten or more times. Its matching antigen is unknown. Read coverage stops 3 residues before the CDR3 terminus; the germline J gene supplies the remainder. Clones were sequenced by immunoSEQ multiplex PCR, and TCRdb holds only the in-frame ones, with some missing. The specimen has over 30,000 clones, none found just once. Heparinized whole blood, roughly 5 to 9 ml, came from each donor. Germline CDR1 reads KGHSH; CDR2 reads LQKENI. CDR3 length: 15 residues. V gave up 5 bases and J gave up 0 bases; unmatched junction bases: 2. The rearrangement links TRBV18 to TRBJ2-2; 8 bases agree with TRBD1. This receptor was obtained from a person aged 18 to 70 in good health. Material for sequencing was peripheral blood mononuclear cells. CDR3 residues: CASSKGQANTGELFF. CDR3 DNA, as far as it was read: TGTGCCAGCTCAAAGGGACAGGCGAACACCGGGGAG. The variable domain in full, completed from reference TRBV18 and TRBJ2-2, reads NAGVMQNPRHLVRRRGQEARLRCSPMKGHSHVYWYRQLPEEGLKFMVYLQKENIIDESGMPKERFSAEFPKEGPSILRIQQVVRGDSAAYFCASSKGQANTGELFFGEGSRLTVL.